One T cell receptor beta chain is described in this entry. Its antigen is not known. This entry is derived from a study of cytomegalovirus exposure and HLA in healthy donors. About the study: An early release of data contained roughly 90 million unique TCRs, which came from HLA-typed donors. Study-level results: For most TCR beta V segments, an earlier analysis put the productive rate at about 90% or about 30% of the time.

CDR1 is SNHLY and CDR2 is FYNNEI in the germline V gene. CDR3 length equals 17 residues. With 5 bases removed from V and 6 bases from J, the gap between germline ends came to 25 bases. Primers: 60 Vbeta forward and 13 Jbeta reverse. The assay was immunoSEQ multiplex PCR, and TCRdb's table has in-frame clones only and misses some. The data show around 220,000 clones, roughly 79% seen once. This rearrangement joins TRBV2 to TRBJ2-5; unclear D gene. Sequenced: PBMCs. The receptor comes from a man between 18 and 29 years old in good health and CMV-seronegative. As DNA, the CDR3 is TGTGCCAGCAGTTCACAAGGATCGGCCTCTCCTGGGCAGACCCAGTACTTC. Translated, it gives CASSSQGSASPGQTQYF.